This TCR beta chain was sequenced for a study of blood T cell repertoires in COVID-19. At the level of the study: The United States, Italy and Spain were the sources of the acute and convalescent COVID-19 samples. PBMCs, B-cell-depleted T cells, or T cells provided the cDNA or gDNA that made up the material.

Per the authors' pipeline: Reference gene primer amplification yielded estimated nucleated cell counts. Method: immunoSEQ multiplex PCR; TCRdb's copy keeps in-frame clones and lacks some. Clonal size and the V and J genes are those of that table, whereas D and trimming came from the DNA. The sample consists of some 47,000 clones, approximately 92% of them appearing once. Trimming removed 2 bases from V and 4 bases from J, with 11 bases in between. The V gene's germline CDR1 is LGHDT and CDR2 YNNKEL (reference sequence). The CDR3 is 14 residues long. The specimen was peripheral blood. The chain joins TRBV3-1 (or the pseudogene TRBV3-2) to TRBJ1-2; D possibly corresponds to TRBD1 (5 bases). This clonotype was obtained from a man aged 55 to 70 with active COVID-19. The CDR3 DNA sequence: TGTGCCAGCAGCCAACCCGGGGGAGGCTATGGCTACACCTTC. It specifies CASSQPGGGYGYTF.